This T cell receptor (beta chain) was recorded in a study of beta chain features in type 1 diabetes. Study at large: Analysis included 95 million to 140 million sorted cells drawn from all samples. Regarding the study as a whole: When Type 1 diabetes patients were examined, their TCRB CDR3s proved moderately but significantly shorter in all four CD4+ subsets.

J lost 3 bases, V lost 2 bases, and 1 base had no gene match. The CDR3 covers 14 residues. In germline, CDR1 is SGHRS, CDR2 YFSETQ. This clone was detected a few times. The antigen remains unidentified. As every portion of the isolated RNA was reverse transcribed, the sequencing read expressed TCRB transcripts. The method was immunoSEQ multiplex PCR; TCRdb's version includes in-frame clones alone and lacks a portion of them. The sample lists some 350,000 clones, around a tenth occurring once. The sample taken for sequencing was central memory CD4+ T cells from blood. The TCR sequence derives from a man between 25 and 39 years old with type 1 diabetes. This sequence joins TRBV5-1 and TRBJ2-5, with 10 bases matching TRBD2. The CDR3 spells CASSFGLAEETQYF. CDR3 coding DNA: TGCGCCAGCAGCTTTGGACTAGCGGAAGAGACCCAGTACTTC.